The source of this TCR beta chain is a study of beta chain features in type 1 diabetes. The entirety of the isolated RNA underwent reverse transcription, so expressed TCRB transcripts were sequenced. Several million reads were obtained on average from naive, central memory and regulatory T cell samples. Here immunoSEQ multiplex PCR was the method, and the copy in TCRdb shows in-frame clones only, minus some. The sample yields about 740,000 clones, roughly 12% seen once. Findings and caveats of the study: Patients with type 1 diabetes carried fewer insertions and had more deletions at their VDJ junctions. Type 1 diabetes patients had moderately but significantly shorter TCRB CDR3s in all four CD4+ subsets.

The CDR3 spans 13 residues. In germline, CDR1 is SQVTM, CDR2 ANQGSEA. V lost 7 bases to trimming and J lost 6 bases, with 18 bases between them. Purity exceeded 95% in all sorted populations. A remark on this clone: Its antigen remains unidentified.

The genes are TRBV29-1 and TRBJ1-2, with D maybe TRBD1 (6 bases). The sequenced material came from naive CD4+ T cells from blood. The TCR was taken from a man aged 18 to 29 with type 1 diabetes. The CDR3 region is CSAGEQGRDGYTF. In nucleotides, the CDR3 is TGCAGCGCTGGCGAGCAGGGGCGCGATGGCTACACCTTC.